This T cell receptor (beta chain) was identified during a study of graft-versus-host responses after intestinal transplantation. The table came from immunoSEQ multiplex PCR; TCRdb's copy has only in-frame clones and leaves some out. This sample has 4,000 to 5,500 clones; 80% to 85% occur once, and the top ten carry 8%. Grafts had their tissue processed, releasing intraepithelial and lamina propria lymphocytes. The CDR3 runs 15 residues. Germline CDR1 reads MDHEN; CDR2 reads SYDVKM. Trimming removed 1 base at V and 3 bases at J, with 10 bases between. Here the sequenced sample was ileum tissue, taken approximately 130 days after intestinal transplantation. V usage is TRBV28 and J usage is TRBJ2-1; D assignment may be TRBD1 or TRBD2 (5 bases each). This receptor was obtained from a human patient who received an intestinal transplant, so some T cells may come from the graft donor. CDR3 region: CASSLYGTNYNEQFF. The CDR3 DNA reads as TGTGCCAGCAGTTTATACGGGACCAACTACAATGAGCAGTTCTTC.